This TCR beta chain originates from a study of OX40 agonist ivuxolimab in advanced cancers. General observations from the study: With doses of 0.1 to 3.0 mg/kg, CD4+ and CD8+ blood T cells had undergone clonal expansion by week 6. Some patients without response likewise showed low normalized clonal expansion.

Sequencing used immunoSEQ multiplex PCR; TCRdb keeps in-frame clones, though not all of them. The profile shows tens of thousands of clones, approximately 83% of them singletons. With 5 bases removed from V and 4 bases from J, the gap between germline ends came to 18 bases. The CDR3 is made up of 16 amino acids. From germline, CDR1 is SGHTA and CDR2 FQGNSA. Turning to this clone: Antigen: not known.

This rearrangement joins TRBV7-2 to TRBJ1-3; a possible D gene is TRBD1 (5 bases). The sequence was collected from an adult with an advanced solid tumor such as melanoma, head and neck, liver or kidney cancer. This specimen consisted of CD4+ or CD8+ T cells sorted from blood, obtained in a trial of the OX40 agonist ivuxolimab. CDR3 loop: CASSHPPKGRGNTIYF. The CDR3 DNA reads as TGTGCCAGCAGCCACCCACCGAAGGGGCGCGGAAACACCATATATTTT.